Listed below are T cell receptor beta chains from one sample, sequenced in a study of human T cells and chemical hapten exposure. TCRdb re-analysed the RACE reads in MiXCR, keeping a single row per CDR3 protein. The sample has under 90,000 distinct CDR3 sequences; roughly 8.6% are singletons. The material sequenced was whole blood. These TCRs come from a male donor in good health. Some clones in this sample may be carry-over from other donors' samples. Both conserved end residues are part of each CDR3. The order of the fields is CDR3 protein, CDR3 DNA, J gene, V gene, D gene, clone size. A D gene is named only where the DNA matches it firmly. A clone size is listed for some rows: how often the clone was seen (once, few, many), or a class if it is expanded.

cdr3_aa: CASSLFTYEQYF; cdr3_nt: TGTGCCAGCAGCTTGTTTACCTACGAGCAGTACTTC; j_call: TRBJ2-7; v_call: TRBV5-6; d_call: -; clone_size: many
cdr3_aa: CASSHSGTRNEKLFF; cdr3_nt: TGTGCCAGCAGTCACTCAGGGACGCGGAATGAAAAACTGTTTTTT; j_call: TRBJ1-4; v_call: TRBV6-5; d_call: -; clone_size: many
cdr3_aa: CASSDPAGSFYNEQFF; cdr3_nt: TGCGCCAGCAGTGATCCCGCCGGGAGCTTCTACAATGAGCAGTTCTTC; j_call: TRBJ2-1; v_call: TRBV10-2; d_call: -; clone_size: -
cdr3_aa: CASSLISGGATDTQYF; cdr3_nt: TGCGCCAGCAGCTTGATTAGCGGGGGGGCTACAGATACGCAGTATTTT; j_call: TRBJ2-3; v_call: TRBV5-1; d_call: TRBD2; clone_size: -
cdr3_aa: CASSPDSYEQYF; cdr3_nt: TGTGCCAGCAGCCCCGACAGCTACGAGCAGTACTTC; j_call: TRBJ2-7; v_call: TRBV12-3/TRBV12-4; d_call: -; clone_size: many
cdr3_aa: CASITTSGQETQYF; cdr3_nt: TGTGCCAGCATCACGACTAGCGGACAAGAGACCCAGTACTTC; j_call: TRBJ2-5; v_call: TRBV2; d_call: TRBD2; clone_size: few
cdr3_aa: CASSHRQGSMNTEAFF; cdr3_nt: TGTGCCAGCAGCCACCGACAGGGTTCCATGAACACTGAAGCTTTCTTT; j_call: TRBJ1-1; v_call: TRBV14; d_call: TRBD1; clone_size: many
cdr3_aa: CASSTAGDRAYEQYF; cdr3_nt: TGTGCCAGCAGCACAGCTGGGGACAGGGCCTACGAGCAGTACTTC; j_call: TRBJ2-7; v_call: TRBV7-9; d_call: TRBD1; clone_size: -
cdr3_aa: CASLPIGPAAEQYF; cdr3_nt: TGTGCCAGCCTTCCGATTGGCCCTGCGGCCGAGCAGTACTTC; j_call: TRBJ2-7; v_call: TRBV7-8; d_call: -; clone_size: few
cdr3_aa: CASSLATISGANVLTF; cdr3_nt: TGTGCCAGCAGTTTAGCCACCATCTCTGGGGCCAACGTCCTGACTTTC; j_call: TRBJ2-6; v_call: TRBV12-3/TRBV12-4; d_call: -; clone_size: many
cdr3_aa: CASSLKGAPNEKLFF; cdr3_nt: TGTGCCAGCAGCTTAAAGGGGGCTCCTAATGAAAAACTGTTTTTT; j_call: TRBJ1-4; v_call: TRBV7-9; d_call: TRBD1; clone_size: -
cdr3_aa: CASRPWQGRNTEAFF; cdr3_nt: TGTGCCAGCAGGCCGTGGCAGGGGAGGAACACTGAAGCTTTCTTT; j_call: TRBJ1-1; v_call: TRBV2; d_call: -; clone_size: many
cdr3_aa: CASSYSGGLPQHF; cdr3_nt: TGTGCCAGCAGTTACTCAGGAGGTCTGCCCCAGCATTTT; j_call: TRBJ1-5; v_call: TRBV6-2/TRBV6-3; d_call: -; clone_size: -
cdr3_aa: CASSSPLSWGEGGKTQYF; cdr3_nt: TGTGCCAGCAGCTCCCCCCTCTCTTGGGGGGAGGGCGGGAAGACCCAGTACTTC; j_call: TRBJ2-5; v_call: TRBV11-2; d_call: TRBD2; clone_size: few
cdr3_aa: CASSQESGGNTEAFF; cdr3_nt: TGTGCCAGCAGCCAAGAATCAGGGGGCAACACTGAAGCTTTCTTT; j_call: TRBJ1-1; v_call: TRBV3-1; d_call: TRBD1; clone_size: -
cdr3_aa: CSAISPGGSGGYEQYF; cdr3_nt: TGCAGTGCTATCTCCCCCGGGGGATCGGGAGGTTACGAGCAGTACTTC; j_call: TRBJ2-7; v_call: TRBV20-1; d_call: TRBD2; clone_size: -
cdr3_aa: CASSSQSPYEQYF; cdr3_nt: TGTGCCAGCAGTTCGCAGTCACCCTACGAGCAGTACTTC; j_call: TRBJ2-7; v_call: TRBV27; d_call: -; clone_size: many
cdr3_aa: CASSLQGSGSGNTIYF; cdr3_nt: TGTGCCAGCAGCCTACAGGGGTCGGGCTCTGGAAACACCATATATTTT; j_call: TRBJ1-3; v_call: TRBV2; d_call: TRBD1; clone_size: many
cdr3_aa: CASSPRPQAPNEKLFF; cdr3_nt: TGTGCCAGCAGTCCACGCCCACAGGCTCCTAATGAAAAACTGTTTTTT; j_call: TRBJ1-4; v_call: TRBV27; d_call: -; clone_size: -
cdr3_aa: CASSPYFARGSGNEQFF; cdr3_nt: TGTGCCAGCAGCCCCTACTTCGCAAGGGGGAGCGGGAATGAGCAGTTCTTC; j_call: TRBJ2-1; v_call: TRBV4-2; d_call: -; clone_size: few